The rows below give T cell receptor beta chains drawn from one sample of a study of T-cell memory formation after mild COVID-19. MiXCR was run by TCRdb on the 5' RACE reads, yielding one entry per CDR3 protein. The table has 470,000 or so distinct CDR3 sequences, about a sixth seen once; the top ten hold 20% to 25%. Sequencing was done on a sample of PBMCs or a T cell subset sorted from them (not recorded which). The source is a young man who had mild COVID-19 (a few samples of this study predate the infection). Cell type and time point are not known. Both conserved end residues are trimmed from each CDR3. The order of the fields is CDR3 protein, V gene, CDR3 length, clone size, J gene. Only some rows state a clone size, as once, few, many or a class for expanded clones.

CDR3: ASSLERTGLLNTGELF; V: TRBV7-2; length: 16; size: NA; J: TRBJ2-2
CDR3: ASSLSGTGGKQF; V: TRBV7-2; length: 12; size: few; J: TRBJ2-1
CDR3: ASSPWGKNTGELF; V: TRBV5-5; length: 13; size: NA; J: TRBJ2-2
CDR3: SVGLSGNTIY; V: TRBV29-1; length: 10; size: NA; J: TRBJ1-3
CDR3: ASTDRSGTQY; V: TRBV9; length: 10; size: NA; J: TRBJ2-5
CDR3: ATSRDSTVQETQY; V: TRBV15; length: 13; size: few; J: TRBJ2-5
CDR3: ASSTSPGGYTDTQY; V: TRBV12-3/TRBV12-4; length: 14; size: few; J: TRBJ2-3
CDR3: SARGLAGGLDNEQF; V: TRBV20-1; length: 14; size: few; J: TRBJ2-1
CDR3: ASRLRSELTEAF; V: TRBV27; length: 12; size: NA; J: TRBJ1-1
CDR3: SARDRDSWTTNSPLH; V: TRBV20-1; length: 15; size: NA; J: TRBJ1-6
CDR3: ASSVGSPTLGTQY; V: TRBV7-2; length: 13; size: few; J: TRBJ2-3
CDR3: ASSLYGQGNQPQH; V: TRBV7-9; length: 13; size: NA; J: TRBJ1-5
CDR3: ASSEGTSVQETQY; V: TRBV5-1; length: 13; size: NA; J: TRBJ2-5
CDR3: STSDSRTRDTQY; V: TRBV24-1; length: 12; size: NA; J: TRBJ2-3
CDR3: SFRGVTEAF; V: TRBV29-1; length: 9; size: NA; J: TRBJ1-1
CDR3: ASSFRVLDTGELF; V: TRBV5-6; length: 13; size: NA; J: TRBJ2-2
CDR3: ASRSFGTDLNTGELF; V: TRBV7-2; length: 15; size: many; J: TRBJ2-2
CDR3: ASSQRGQGKFHEQY; V: TRBV7-9; length: 14; size: many; J: TRBJ2-7
CDR3: SARGRQGWSTDTQY; V: TRBV20-1; length: 14; size: NA; J: TRBJ2-3
CDR3: ASSSSRGLAGATYEQY; V: TRBV7-9; length: 16; size: few; J: TRBJ2-7
CDR3: ASKEGPTYEQY; V: TRBV2; length: 11; size: NA; J: TRBJ2-7
CDR3: ASSVQTASNEQF; V: TRBV11-2; length: 12; size: NA; J: TRBJ2-1
CDR3: ASSVTPRYYEQY; V: TRBV12-3/TRBV12-4; length: 12; size: few; J: TRBJ2-7
CDR3: ATRTGIHQPQH; V: TRBV28; length: 11; size: NA; J: TRBJ1-5
CDR3: ASYRGASGAGEQF; V: TRBV18; length: 13; size: NA; J: TRBJ2-1
CDR3: ASRVDRGRHTEAF; V: TRBV2; length: 13; size: NA; J: TRBJ1-1
CDR3: SYGTGGNEQF; V: TRBV29-1; length: 10; size: few; J: TRBJ2-1
CDR3: ATQSHRGRNTEAF; V: TRBV27; length: 13; size: few; J: TRBJ1-1
CDR3: ASSVAWNYGYT; V: TRBV9; length: 11; size: few; J: TRBJ1-2
CDR3: ASSHTAGTSRETQY; V: TRBV4-1; length: 14; size: NA; J: TRBJ2-5
CDR3: ASSSYEEGSDTQY; V: TRBV7-9; length: 13; size: few; J: TRBJ2-3
CDR3: ASGGLAGTETQY; V: TRBV5-1; length: 12; size: NA; J: TRBJ2-5
CDR3: SVEGGLAGTDTQY; V: TRBV29-1; length: 13; size: few; J: TRBJ2-3
CDR3: ASLSLGELATEAF; V: TRBV19; length: 13; size: NA; J: TRBJ1-1
CDR3: ASSLDSDSYEQY; V: TRBV5-1; length: 12; size: many; J: TRBJ2-7
CDR3: ASSLGEATNEKLF; V: TRBV27; length: 13; size: many; J: TRBJ1-4
CDR3: ASGETSSHEQF; V: TRBV5-1; length: 11; size: NA; J: TRBJ2-1
CDR3: ASSGWTGPNYGYT; V: TRBV7-2; length: 13; size: few; J: TRBJ1-2
CDR3: ASSLKGTPTVPPGETQY; V: TRBV7-6; length: 17; size: NA; J: TRBJ2-5
CDR3: ASSQGDGTDTQY; V: TRBV4-3; length: 12; size: many; J: TRBJ2-3
CDR3: SARAGGSDSNQPQH; V: TRBV20-1; length: 14; size: few; J: TRBJ1-5